One sample yielded the 3 T cell receptor beta chains listed below, sequenced in a study of T cell changes during pregnancy in multiple sclerosis. Sequenced by immunoSEQ multiplex PCR; TCRdb stores in-frame clones only, minus some. This sample has about 84,000 clones, with approximately 94% found just once. The sequenced sample was peripheral blood, obtained in the third trimester of pregnancy. Receptors were obtained from a female donor with multiple sclerosis, enrolled in a pregnancy study.

The chain uses TRBV19 and TRBJ1-1; no reliable D call. The CDR3 runs 16 residues. CDR1 is LNHDA and CDR2 is SQIVND in the germline V gene (reference sequence). V lost 0 bases and J lost 2, with 13 bases in between. The CDR3: CASSIDGGTVNTEAFF. The CDR3 DNA reads TGTGCCAGTAGTATAGATGGCGGAACGGTCAACACTGAAGCTTTCTTT.

The chain employs TRBV10-3 and TRBJ1-5, with a possible D match to TRBD1 (5 bases). V lost 8 bases to trimming and J lost 2 bases, with 19 bases between them. Germline values: CDR1 ENHRY, CDR2 SYGVKD. The CDR3 has 16 residues. CDR3 nucleotides: TGTGCCATCCGGGACTCCAACACGGGCGGCAATCAGCCCCAGCATTTT. This gives the protein CAIRDSNTGGNQPQHF.

The chain couples TRBV4-1 to TRBJ2-1; 7 bases match TRBD1. CDR1 MGHRA and CDR2 YSYEKL come from the germline V gene. The CDR3 runs 14 residues. V shed 3 bases and J 5 bases; nucleotides not matched to a gene: 4. CDR3 sequence: CASSHQGTDNEQFF. The CDR3 nucleotides read TGCGCCAGCAGCCACCAAGGGACAGACAATGAGCAGTTCTTC.